The 7 T cell receptor beta chains below were found in one sample sequenced in a study of OX40 agonist ivuxolimab in advanced cancers. Sequencing was performed with immunoSEQ multiplex PCR; in TCRdb, only in-frame clones are kept and a portion is missing. The data contain tens of thousands of clones, approximately 90% of them singletons. The source was CD4+ or CD8+ T cells sorted from blood, collected in a trial of the OX40 agonist ivuxolimab. The receptors here all came from an adult with an advanced solid tumor such as melanoma, head and neck, liver or kidney cancer.

This chain joins TRBV4-2 and TRBJ2-7, with 7 bases fitting TRBD1. The CDR3 has 15 amino acids. The ends lost 5 bases at V and 1 base at J; junction bases unmatched: 8. Germline lookup yields CDR1 LGHNA and CDR2 YNFKEQ. The CDR3 here is CASSLEQGSSYEQYF. As DNA, the CDR3 is TGTGCCAGCAGCTTGGAACAGGGGAGTTCCTACGAGCAGTACTTC.

The V and J genes are TRBV27 and TRBJ2-5, with 9 bases fitting TRBD2. Unmatched junction bases numbered 18, after V lost 5 bases and J lost 5 bases. This CDR3 comprises 18 residues. Germline CDR1 and CDR2: MNHEY and SMNVEV (reference sequence). The CDR3 sequence: CASSPANVIAGVSETQYF. The CDR3 bases are TGTGCCAGCAGTCCGGCGAATGTTATAGCGGGAGTGTCGGAGACCCAGTACTTC.

This rearrangement joins TRBV19 to TRBJ1-2; D perhaps matches TRBD1 (5 bases). This CDR3 has 13 residues. V was shortened by 3 bases and J by 7 bases, with 12 bases between the two germline ends. Germline V gene data show CDR1 as LNHDA and CDR2 as SQIVND (reference sequence). CDR3 nucleotide sequence: TGTGCCAGTAGTATCGGCAGGGCGGGTGGCTACACCTTC. Translated: CASSIGRAGGYTF.

The V gene is TRBV27, the J gene TRBJ2-7; 7 positions match TRBD1. Germline loops: CDR1 MNHEY, CDR2 SMNVEV (reference sequence). V was clipped by 6 bases and J by 6 bases; unmatched bases: 5. CDR3 size: 12 residues. CDR3 coding DNA: TGTGCCAGCAGCCTAACAGGGGCCGAGCAGTACTTC. Residues: CASSLTGAEQYF.

The chain uses TRBV5-6 and TRBJ2-7; a possible D gene is TRBD2 (5 bases). The CDR3 extends over 12 amino acids. Germline V gene lookup returns CDR1 SGHDT and CDR2 YYEEEE. V gave up 3 bases and J gave up 6 bases, with 10 bases separating them. The DNA for the CDR3 is TGTGCCAGCAGCTGGGGAGCTCGCGAGCAGTACTTC. The encoded protein is CASSWGAREQYF. The full variable domain, in which reference TRBV5-6 and TRBJ2-7 provide the parts outside the CDR3, is DAGVTQSPTHLIKTRGQQVTLRCSPKSGHDTVSWYQQALGQGPQFIFQYYEEEERQRGNFPDRFSGHQFPNYSSELNVNALLLGDSALYLCASSWGAREQYFGPGTRLTVT.

The gene calls are TRBV13 and TRBJ1-3; D not resolved. The CDR3 totals 14 residues. V was shortened by 3 bases and J by 0 bases, with 6 bases between the two germline ends. Germline V gene sequence: CDR1 PRHDT, CDR2 FYEKMQ (reference sequence). CDR3 protein: CASSFKNSGNTIYF. Written as DNA, the CDR3 is TGTGCCAGCAGCTTCAAGAACTCTGGAAACACCATATATTTT.

The chain joins TRBV11-2 to TRBJ2-5; weak D call: TRBD1 (5 bases). The CDR3 covers 12 residues. CDR1 and CDR2 (germline): SGHAT, FQNNGV. Trimming stripped 6 bases from V and 11 bases from J, with 16 bases between. This CDR3 reads CASSTDRVIQYF. CDR3 in DNA: TGTGCCAGCAGTACAGACAGAGTTATTCAGTACTTC.